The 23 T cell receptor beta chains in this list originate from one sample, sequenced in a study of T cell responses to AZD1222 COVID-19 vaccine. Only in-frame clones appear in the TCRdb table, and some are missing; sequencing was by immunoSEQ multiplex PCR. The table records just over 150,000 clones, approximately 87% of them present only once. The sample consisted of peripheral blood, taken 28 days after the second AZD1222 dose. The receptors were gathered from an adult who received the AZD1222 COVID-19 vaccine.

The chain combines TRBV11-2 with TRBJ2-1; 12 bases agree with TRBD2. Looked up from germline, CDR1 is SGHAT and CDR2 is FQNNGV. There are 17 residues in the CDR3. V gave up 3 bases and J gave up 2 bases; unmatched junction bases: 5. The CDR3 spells CASSLGLAGLAYNEQFF. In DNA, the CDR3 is TGTGCCAGCAGCTTGGGACTAGCGGGTTTAGCCTACAATGAGCAGTTCTTC. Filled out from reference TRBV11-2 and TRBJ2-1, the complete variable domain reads EAGVAQSPRYKIIEKRQSVAFWCNPISGHATLYWYQQILGQGPKLLIQFQNNGVVDDSQLPKDRFSAERLKGVDSTLKIQPAKLEDSAVYLCASSLGLAGLAYNEQFFGPGTRLTVL.

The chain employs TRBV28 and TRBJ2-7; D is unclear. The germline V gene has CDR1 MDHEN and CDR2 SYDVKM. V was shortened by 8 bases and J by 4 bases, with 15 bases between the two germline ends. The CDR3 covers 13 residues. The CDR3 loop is CASSPRIVYEQYF. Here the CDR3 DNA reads TGTGCCAGCTCTCCCCGGATCGTTTACGAGCAGTACTTC.

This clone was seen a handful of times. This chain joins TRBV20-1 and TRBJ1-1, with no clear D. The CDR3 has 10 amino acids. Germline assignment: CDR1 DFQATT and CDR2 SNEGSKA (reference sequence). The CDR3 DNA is TGCAGCGCAGGCCAAATTGAAGCTTTCTTT. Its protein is CSAGQIEAFF.

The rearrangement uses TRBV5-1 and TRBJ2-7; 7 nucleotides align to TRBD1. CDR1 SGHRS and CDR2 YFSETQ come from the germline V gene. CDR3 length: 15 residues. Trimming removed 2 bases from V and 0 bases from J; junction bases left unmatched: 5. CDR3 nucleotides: TGCGCCAGCAGCTTTCTCCGGGACAGCTCCTACGAGCAGTACTTC. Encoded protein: CASSFLRDSSYEQYF. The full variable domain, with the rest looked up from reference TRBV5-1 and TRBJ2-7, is KAGVTQTPRYLIKTRGQQVTLSCSPISGHRSVSWYQQTPGQGLQFLFEYFSETQRNKGNFPGRFSGRQFSNSRSEMNVSTLELGDSALYLCASSFLRDSSYEQYFGPGTRLTVT.

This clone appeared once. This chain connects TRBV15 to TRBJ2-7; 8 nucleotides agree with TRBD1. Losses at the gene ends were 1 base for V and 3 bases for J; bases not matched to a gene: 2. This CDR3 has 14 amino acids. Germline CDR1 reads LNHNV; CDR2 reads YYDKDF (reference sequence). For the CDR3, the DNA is TGTGCCACCAGCAGAGGGGGACAGGTCTACGAGCAGTACTTC. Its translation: CATSRGGQVYEQYF. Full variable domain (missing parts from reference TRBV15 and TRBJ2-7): DAMVIQNPRYQVTQFGKPVTLSCSQTLNHNVMYWYQQKSSQAPKLLFHYYDKDFNNEADTPDNFQSRRPNTSFCFLDIRSPGLGDTAMYLCATSRGGQVYEQYFGPGTRLTVT.

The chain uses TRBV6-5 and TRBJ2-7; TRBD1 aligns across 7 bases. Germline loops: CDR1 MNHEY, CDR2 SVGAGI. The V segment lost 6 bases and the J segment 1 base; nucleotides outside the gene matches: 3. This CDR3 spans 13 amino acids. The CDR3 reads CASRWDRSYEQYF. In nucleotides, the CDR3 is TGTGCCAGCAGGTGGGACAGATCCTACGAGCAGTACTTC.

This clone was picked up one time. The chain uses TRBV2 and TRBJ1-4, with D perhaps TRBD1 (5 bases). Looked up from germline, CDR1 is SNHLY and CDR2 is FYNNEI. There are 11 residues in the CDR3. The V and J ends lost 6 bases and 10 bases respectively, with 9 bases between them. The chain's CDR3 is CASSSGGKLFF. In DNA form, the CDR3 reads TGTGCCAGCAGCTCTGGGGGAAAACTGTTTTTT.

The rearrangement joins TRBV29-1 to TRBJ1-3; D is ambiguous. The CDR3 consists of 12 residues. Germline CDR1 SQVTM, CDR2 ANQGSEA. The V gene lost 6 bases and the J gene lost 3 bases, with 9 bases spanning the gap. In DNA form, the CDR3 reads TGCAGCGTCGCGGGCCTTGGAAACACCATATATTTT. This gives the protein CSVAGLGNTIYF.

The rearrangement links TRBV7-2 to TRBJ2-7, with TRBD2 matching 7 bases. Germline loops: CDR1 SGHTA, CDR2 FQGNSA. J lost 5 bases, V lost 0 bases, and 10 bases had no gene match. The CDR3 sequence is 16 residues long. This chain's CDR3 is CASSLAFARERNEQYF. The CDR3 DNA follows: TGTGCCAGCAGCTTAGCCTTTGCGCGGGAGCGCAACGAGCAGTACTTC. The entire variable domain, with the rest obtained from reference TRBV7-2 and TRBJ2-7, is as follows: GAGVSQSPSNKVTEKGKDVELRCDPISGHTALYWYRQSLGQGLEFLIYFQGNSAPDKSGLPSDRFSAERTGGSVSTLTIQRTQQEDSAVYLCASSLAFARERNEQYFGPGTRLTVT.

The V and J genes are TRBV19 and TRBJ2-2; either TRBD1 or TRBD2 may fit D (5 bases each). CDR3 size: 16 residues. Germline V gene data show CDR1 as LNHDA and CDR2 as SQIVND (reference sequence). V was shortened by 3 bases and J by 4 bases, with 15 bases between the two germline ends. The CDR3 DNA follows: TGTGCCAGTAGTATCCTAGGGGTTGGGAGCACCGGGGAGCTGTTTTTT. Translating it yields CASSILGVGSTGELFF.

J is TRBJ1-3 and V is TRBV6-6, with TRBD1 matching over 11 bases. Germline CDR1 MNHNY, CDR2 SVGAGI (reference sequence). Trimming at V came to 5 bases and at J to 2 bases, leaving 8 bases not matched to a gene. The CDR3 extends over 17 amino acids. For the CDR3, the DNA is TGTGCCAGCAGTGGATCCGGGACAGGGGGAACTGGAAACACCATATATTTT. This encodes CASSGSGTGGTGNTIYF.

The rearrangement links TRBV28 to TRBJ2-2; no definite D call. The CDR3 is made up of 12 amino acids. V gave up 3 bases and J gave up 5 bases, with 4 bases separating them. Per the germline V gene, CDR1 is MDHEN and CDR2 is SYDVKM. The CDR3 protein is CASSFWTGELFF. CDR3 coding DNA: TGTGCCAGCAGTTTCTGGACCGGGGAGCTGTTTTTT.

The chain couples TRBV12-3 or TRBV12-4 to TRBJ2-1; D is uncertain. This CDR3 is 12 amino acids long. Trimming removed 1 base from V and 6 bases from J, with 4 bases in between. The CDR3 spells CASSLVINEQFF. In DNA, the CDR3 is TGTGCCAGCAGTTTAGTTATCAATGAGCAGTTCTTC.

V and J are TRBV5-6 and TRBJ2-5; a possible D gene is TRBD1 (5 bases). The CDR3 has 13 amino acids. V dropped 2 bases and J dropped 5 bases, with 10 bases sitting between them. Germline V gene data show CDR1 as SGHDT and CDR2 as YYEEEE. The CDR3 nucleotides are TGTGCCAGCAGCTTAGGGGCTTTCGAGACCCAGTACTTC. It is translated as CASSLGAFETQYF. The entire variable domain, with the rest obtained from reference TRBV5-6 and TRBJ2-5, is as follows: DAGVTQSPTHLIKTRGQQVTLRCSPKSGHDTVSWYQQALGQGPQFIFQYYEEEERQRGNFPDRFSGHQFPNYSSELNVNALLLGDSALYLCASSLGAFETQYFGPGTRLLVL.

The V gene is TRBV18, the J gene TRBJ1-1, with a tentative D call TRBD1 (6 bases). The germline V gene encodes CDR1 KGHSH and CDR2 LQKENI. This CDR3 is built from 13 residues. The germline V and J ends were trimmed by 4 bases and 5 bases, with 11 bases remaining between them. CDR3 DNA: TGTGCCAGCTCACTTAAAGGGGGAACTGAAGCTTTCTTT. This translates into CASSLKGGTEAFF. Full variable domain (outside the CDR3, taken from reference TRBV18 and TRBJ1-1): NAGVMQNPRHLVRRRGQEARLRCSPMKGHSHVYWYRQLPEEGLKFMVYLQKENIIDESGMPKERFSAEFPKEGPSILRIQQVVRGDSAAYFCASSLKGGTEAFFGQGTRLTVV.

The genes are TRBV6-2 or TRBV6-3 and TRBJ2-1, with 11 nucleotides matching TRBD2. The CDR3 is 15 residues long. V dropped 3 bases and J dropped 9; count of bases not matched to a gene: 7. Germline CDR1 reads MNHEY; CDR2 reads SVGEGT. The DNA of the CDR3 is TGTGCCAGCAGTTATAAACTAGCGGGAGTCGGTGAGCAGTTCTTC. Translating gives CASSYKLAGVGEQFF.

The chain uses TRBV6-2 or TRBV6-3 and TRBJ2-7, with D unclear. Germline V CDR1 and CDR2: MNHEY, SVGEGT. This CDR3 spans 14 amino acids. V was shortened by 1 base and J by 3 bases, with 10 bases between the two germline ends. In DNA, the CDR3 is TGTGCCAGCAGTTACTACGGGCTTTACTACGAGCAGTACTTC. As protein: CASSYYGLYYEQYF.

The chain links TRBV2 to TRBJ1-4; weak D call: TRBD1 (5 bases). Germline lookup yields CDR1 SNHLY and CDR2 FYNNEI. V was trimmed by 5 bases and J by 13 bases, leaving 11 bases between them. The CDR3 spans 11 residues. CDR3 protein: CASSTVGGLFF. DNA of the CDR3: TGTGCCAGCAGTACAGTGGGGGGACTGTTTTTT.

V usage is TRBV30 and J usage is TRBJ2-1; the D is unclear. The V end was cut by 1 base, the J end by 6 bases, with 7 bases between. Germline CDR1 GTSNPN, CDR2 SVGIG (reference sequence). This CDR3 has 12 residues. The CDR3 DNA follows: TGTGCCTGGAGTGGGGATCTCAATGAGCAGTTCTTC. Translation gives CAWSGDLNEQFF.

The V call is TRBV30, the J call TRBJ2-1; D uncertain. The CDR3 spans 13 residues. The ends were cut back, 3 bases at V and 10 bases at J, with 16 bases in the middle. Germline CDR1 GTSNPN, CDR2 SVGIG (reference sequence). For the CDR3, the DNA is TGTGCCTGGAGACCCTCGGCGCCCGGGGAGCAGTTCTTC. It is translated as CAWRPSAPGEQFF.

The CDR3 region is CASGRLAAQLDGELFF. The CDR3 coding sequence is TGTGCCAGCGGAAGACTAGCGGCGCAGCTGGACGGGGAGCTGTTTTTT. V and J are TRBV6-6 and TRBJ2-2; 9 bases are shared with TRBD2. This CDR3 has 16 amino acids. The germline CDR1 and CDR2 sequences are MNHNY and SVGAGI (reference sequence). With 8 bases clipped from V and 7 bases from J, the junction kept 14 bases outside the gene matches.

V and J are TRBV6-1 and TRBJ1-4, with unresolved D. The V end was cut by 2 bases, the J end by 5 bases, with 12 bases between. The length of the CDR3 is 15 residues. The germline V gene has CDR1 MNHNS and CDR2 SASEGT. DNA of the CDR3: TGTGCCAGCAGTGAAAGTAGGAGCCTCAATGAAAAACTGTTTTTT. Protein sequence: CASSESRSLNEKLFF.

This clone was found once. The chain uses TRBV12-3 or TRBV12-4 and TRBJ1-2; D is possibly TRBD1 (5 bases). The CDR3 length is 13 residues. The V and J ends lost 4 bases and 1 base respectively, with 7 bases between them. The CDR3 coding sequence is TGTGCCAGCAGTTCCGACAGTAACTATGGCTACACCTTC. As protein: CASSSDSNYGYTF.